This T cell receptor beta chain stems from a study of cytomegalovirus exposure and HLA in healthy donors. Germline V gene lookup returns CDR1 LGHNA and CDR2 YSLEER. V lost 0 bases, J lost 6 bases, and 13 bases stayed unmatched. CDR3 length: 17 residues. About this clone itself: The antigen is undetermined.

Both 60 Vbeta primers and 13 Jbeta primers went into the PCR. Sequencing used immunoSEQ multiplex PCR; TCRdb keeps in-frame clones, though not all of them. The table has about 120,000 clones, around four fifths seen once. Study results and limitations: Across donors, presence/absence analyses took sequencing depth to be roughly uniform. The study carried out a later analysis of TCR beta sequences. It associated around 17,000 of them with specific HLA alleles at a false discovery rate of 0.05.

This TCR came from a female donor in good health and CMV-seronegative. The rearrangement links TRBV4-3 to TRBJ2-7, with TRBD1 matching 8 bases. Sequenced material: PBMCs. CDR3 region: CASSQDRWAGGRGEQYF. CDR3 nucleotides: TGCGCCAGCAGCCAAGATAGGTGGGCAGGGGGCCGGGGCGAGCAGTACTTC.